This TCR beta chain derives from a study of regulatory T cells in long-lasting Graves disease. Study-level information: The term persistent Graves' disease signified upward of 5 years on antithyroid drugs with positive TSH receptor antibodies.

This clonotype showed up many times. Its specificity is not known. The germline V and J ends were trimmed by 3 bases and 2 bases, with 4 bases remaining between them. The CDR3 loop spans 12 amino acids. Time point noted: persistent/refractory GD, antithyroid drugs over 5 years with positive TRAb. Extracted PBMC RNA gave rise to the TCR library. Overall study findings and caveats: Graves' patients with persistent disease showed TCR diversity lower than patients newly diagnosed. Persistent disease preferred TRBV28, TRBJ1-2 and TRBJ2-5.

Building of the TCR beta libraries involved iRepertoire HTBI primers and Arm-PCR of CDR3 regions. In the study's own analysis: Detected in the samples were roughly 60 TRBV and 15 or so TRBJ segments. From the multiplex PCR reads, TCRdb called clonotypes with MiXCR, one entry per CDR3 protein. The V and J calls come from TCRdb's annotation, not from the publication. Seen here are around 430,000 distinct CDR3 sequences, around a fifth observed once, and the top ten hold about an eighth. V is TRBV12-3 or TRBV12-4 and J is TRBJ1-1, with unresolved D. Material: peripheral blood mononuclear cells (PBMCs), obtained when the disease was refractory, from a patient treated with antithyroid drugs. The receptor comes from a female donor with Graves disease. CDR3 DNA: TGTGCCAGCAGTTTTTCAAACACTGAAGCTTTCTTT. The encoded protein is CASSFSNTEAFF.